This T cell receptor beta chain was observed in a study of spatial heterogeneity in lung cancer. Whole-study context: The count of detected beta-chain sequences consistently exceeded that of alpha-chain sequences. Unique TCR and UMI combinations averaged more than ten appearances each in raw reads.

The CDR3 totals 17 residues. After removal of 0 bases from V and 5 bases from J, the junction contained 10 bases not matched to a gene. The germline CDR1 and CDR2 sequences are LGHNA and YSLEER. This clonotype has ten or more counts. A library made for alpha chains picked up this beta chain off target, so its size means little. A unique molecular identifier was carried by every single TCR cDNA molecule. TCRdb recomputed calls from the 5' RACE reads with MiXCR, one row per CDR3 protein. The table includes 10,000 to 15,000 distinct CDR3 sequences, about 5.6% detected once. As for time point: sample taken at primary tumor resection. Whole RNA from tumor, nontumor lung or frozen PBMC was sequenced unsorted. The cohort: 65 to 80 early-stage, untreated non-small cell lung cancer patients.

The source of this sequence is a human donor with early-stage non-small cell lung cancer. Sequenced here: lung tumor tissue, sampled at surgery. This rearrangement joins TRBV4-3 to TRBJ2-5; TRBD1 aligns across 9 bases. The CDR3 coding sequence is TGCGCCAGCAGCCAAGATATCCCCGACAGGGGGGTTGAGACCCAGTACTTC. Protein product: CASSQDIPDRGVETQYF.